This TCR beta chain was sequenced in a study of T cell changes during pregnancy in multiple sclerosis. The protocol was immunoSEQ multiplex PCR, while the TCRdb copy is restricted to in-frame clones and leaves out a portion. In the table there are about 110,000 clones, around 90% of which are singletons. Germline loops: CDR1 SGHKS, CDR2 YYEKEE (reference sequence). This CDR3 is 16 amino acids long. Between the trimmed V and J ends, which lost 4 bases and 2 bases, there was a span of 18 bases. The TCR originated in a female donor in good health, enrolled as a control in a pregnancy study. This material consisted of peripheral blood, taken in the third trimester of pregnancy. The chain employs TRBV5-5 and TRBJ1-2, with D possibly TRBD1 on 5 matching bases. CDR3 DNA: TGTGCCAGCAGCCACGGGGGAGGGGAGTTGAACTATGGCTACACCTTC. It is translated as CASSHGGGELNYGYTF.